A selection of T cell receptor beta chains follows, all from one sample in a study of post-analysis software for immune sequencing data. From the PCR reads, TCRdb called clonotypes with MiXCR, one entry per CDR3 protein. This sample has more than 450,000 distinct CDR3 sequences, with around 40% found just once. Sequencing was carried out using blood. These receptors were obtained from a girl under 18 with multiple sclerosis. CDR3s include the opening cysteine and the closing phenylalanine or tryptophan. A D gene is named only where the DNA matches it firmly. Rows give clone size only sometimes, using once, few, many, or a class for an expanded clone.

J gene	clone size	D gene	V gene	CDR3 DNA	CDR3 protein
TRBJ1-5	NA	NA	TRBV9	TGTGCCAGCAGCGTAGGGACAGAGAATCAGCTCCAGCATTTT	CASSVGTENQLQHF
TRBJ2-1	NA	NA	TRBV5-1	TGCGCCAGCAGCCGACGAGAAAGCGGGCTTGGGAACAATGAGCAGTTCTTC	CASSRRESGLGNNEQFF
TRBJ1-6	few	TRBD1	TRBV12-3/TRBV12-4	TGTGCCAGCGGCCCAGGGGGGGGTAATTCACCCCTCCACTTT	CASGPGGGNSPLHF
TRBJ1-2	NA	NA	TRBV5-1	TGCGCCAGCAGCACGACTGAGAACTATGGCTACACCTTC	CASSTTENYGYTF
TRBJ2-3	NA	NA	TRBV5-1	TGCGCCAGCAGCAAAGAGAACGCACTTCTCACAGATACGCAGTATTTT	CASSKENALLTDTQYF
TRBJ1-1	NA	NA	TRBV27	TGTGCCAGCAGTTTATCCGGGCCAGGGATGCCTTTCTTT	CASSLSGPGMPFF
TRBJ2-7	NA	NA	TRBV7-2	TGTGCCAGCAGCTTAGACCCAATCGGGGGAAACTCCTACGAGCAGTACTTC	CASSLDPIGGNSYEQYF
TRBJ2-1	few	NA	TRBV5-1	TGTGCCAGCAGCCCTCCCGTGGGCCTCTACAATGAGCAGTTCTTC	CASSPPVGLYNEQFF
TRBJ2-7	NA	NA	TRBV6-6	TGTGCCAGCAGTTACTGGACGGTGATAGAGCAGTACTTC	CASSYWTVIEQYF
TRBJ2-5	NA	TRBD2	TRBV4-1	TGCGCCAGCTCCCCGGGACTACGTGTCGGGCAGTACTTC	CASSPGLRVGQYF
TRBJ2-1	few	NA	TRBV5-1	TGCGCCAGCAGCGTCGGGGGAACCTACAATGAGCAGTTCTTC	CASSVGGTYNEQFF
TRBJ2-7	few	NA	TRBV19	TGTGCCAGTAGCCTCCGGGGGGCCGGGGAGCAGTACTTC	CASSLRGAGEQYF
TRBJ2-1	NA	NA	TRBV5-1	TGCGCCAGCAGCTTGGTTCTGGGGGCCGGGGAGCAGTTCTTC	CASSLVLGAGEQFF
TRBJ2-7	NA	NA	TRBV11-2	TGTGCCAGCCGCCGCCCCGGGAGCCACGAGCAGTACTTC	CASRRPGSHEQYF
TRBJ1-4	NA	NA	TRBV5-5	TGTGCCAGCACCCTCTTCATGGGGACATCGTATGAAAAACTGTTTTTT	CASTLFMGTSYEKLFF
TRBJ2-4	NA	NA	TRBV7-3	TGTGCCAGCAGCTTAAGATCTCCGGAAGACATCCAGTACTTC	CASSLRSPEDIQYF
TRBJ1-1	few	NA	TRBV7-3	TGTGCCAGCAGCTTAGATCGCGAGAAGAAAGCTTTCTTT	CASSLDREKKAFF
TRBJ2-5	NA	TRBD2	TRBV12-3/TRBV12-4	TGTGCCAGCAGTTTAATGGGACTAGCGGGAGGGTCGGAAGAGACCCAGTACTTC	CASSLMGLAGGSEETQYF
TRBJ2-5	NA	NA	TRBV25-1	TGTGCCAGCAGTGAACCGACAGGATTCCAAGAGACCCAGTACTTC	CASSEPTGFQETQYF
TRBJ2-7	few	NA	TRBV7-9	TGTGCCAGCAGCCCCAGTGGTTCGGAGCAGTACTTC	CASSPSGSEQYF
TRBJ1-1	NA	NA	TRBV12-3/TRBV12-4	TGTGCCAGCAGTTTGATGCGGGGCACTGAAGCTTTCTTT	CASSLMRGTEAFF
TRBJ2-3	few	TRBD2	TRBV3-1	TGTGCCAGCAGCCAAGGGGAGGGAGATACGCAGTATTTT	CASSQGEGDTQYF
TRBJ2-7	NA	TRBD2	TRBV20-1	TGCAGTGCTAGTGTCCCACAGACTAGCGGGGGTAACGAGCAGTACTTC	CSASVPQTSGGNEQYF
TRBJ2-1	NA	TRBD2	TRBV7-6	TGTGCCAGCAGCTCCCCGGGGGGAGGCCAGCAGTTCTTC	CASSSPGGGQQFF
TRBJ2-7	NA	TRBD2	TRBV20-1	TGCAGTGCTAGATTTCCAGCGGGAGTAAGGAATGAGCAGTACTTC	CSARFPAGVRNEQYF
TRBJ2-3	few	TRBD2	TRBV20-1	TGCAGTGCTACAGCGGGAGGCGTAGATACGCAGTATTTT	CSATAGGVDTQYF
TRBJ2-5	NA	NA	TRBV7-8	TGTGCCAGCACCAAAGGGCGGGGAACAGAAGAGACCCAGTACTTC	CASTKGRGTEETQYF
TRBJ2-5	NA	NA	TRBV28	TGTGCCAGCAGTTTATCAGGACGGGCGAACCAAGAGACCCAGTACTTC	CASSLSGRANQETQYF
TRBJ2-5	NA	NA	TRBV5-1	TGCGCCAGCAGCACAAGGGAACCCCAAGAGACCCAGTACTTC	CASSTREPQETQYF
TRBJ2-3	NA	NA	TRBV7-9	TGTGCCAGCAGCTGCGGCCCGGCGACAGATACGCAGTATTTT	CASSCGPATDTQYF
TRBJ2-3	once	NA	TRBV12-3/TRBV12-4	TGTGCCAGCAGTCCCCAAGGGGTGATGACAGATGTGCAGTATTTT	CASSPQGVMTDVQYF
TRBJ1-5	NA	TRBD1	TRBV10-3	TGTGCCATCAGTGGGACAGGCCTGGGTCAGCCCCAGCATTTT	CAISGTGLGQPQHF
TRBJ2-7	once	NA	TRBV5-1	TGCGCCAGCAGCATCGCCTTGGACAACTACGAGCAGTACTTC	CASSIALDNYEQYF
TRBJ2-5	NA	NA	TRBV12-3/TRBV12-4	TGTGCCAGCAGTTTATCCAGGGGTCGGCAAGAGACCCAGTACTTC	CASSLSRGRQETQYF
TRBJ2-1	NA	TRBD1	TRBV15	TGTGCCACCAGCGGATGGACAGGGTACTCCTACAATGAGCAGTTCTTC	CATSGWTGYSYNEQFF
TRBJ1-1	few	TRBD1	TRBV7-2	TGTGCCAGCAGCGGGGGACAGGGGAACACTGAAGCTTTCTTT	CASSGGQGNTEAFF
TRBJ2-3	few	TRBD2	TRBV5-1	TGCGCCAGCAACCCCCTGTCTAGCGGGGGGAGCACAGATACGCAGTATTTT	CASNPLSSGGSTDTQYF
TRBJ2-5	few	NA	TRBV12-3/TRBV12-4	TGTGCCAGCAGCGAACACAGGGAAGAGACCCAGTACTTC	CASSEHREETQYF
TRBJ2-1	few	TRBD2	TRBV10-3	TGTGCCATCAGGGGGTTTGGGGATAGCGGGACGGATGAGCAGTTCTTC	CAIRGFGDSGTDEQFF
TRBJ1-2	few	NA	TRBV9	TGTGCCAGCAGCGGAGACCCTTTCCTTAACTATGGCTACACCTTC	CASSGDPFLNYGYTF
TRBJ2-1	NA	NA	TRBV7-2	TGTGCCAGCGGAGGGAGGAGAGGCGGGATCTTGGATGAGCAGTTCTTC	CASGGRRGGILDEQFF
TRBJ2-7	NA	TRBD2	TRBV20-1	TGCAGTGCTAGAATCTCAGCGGGGGCCGGACAGCAGTACTTC	CSARISAGAGQQYF
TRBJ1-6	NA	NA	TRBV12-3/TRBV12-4	TGTGCCAGCAGTTCGGCAGTTACCTCACCCTTCCACTTT	CASSSAVTSPFHF
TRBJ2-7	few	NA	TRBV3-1	TGTGCCAGCAGCCATTCTACTCGGGCCACCGAGCAGTACTTC	CASSHSTRATEQYF
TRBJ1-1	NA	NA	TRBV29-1	TGCAGCGTCGATTCAGGGGATAGCACTGAAGCTTTCTTT	CSVDSGDSTEAFF
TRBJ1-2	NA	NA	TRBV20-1	TGCAGTGTTCCGACAGGCGTTACCGTCGGCTACACCTTC	CSVPTGVTVGYTF
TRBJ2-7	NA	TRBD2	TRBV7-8	TGTGCCAGCAGCCACTCGGCGGGAGGAAACGAGCAGTACTTC	CASSHSAGGNEQYF
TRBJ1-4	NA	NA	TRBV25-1	TGTGCCAGCAGTGATCCCTTCGTTGAAAAACTGTTTTTT	CASSDPFVEKLFF
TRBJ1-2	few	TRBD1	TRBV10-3	TGTGCCATCAGTGAGTTTACAGGGGGCGTTGATGGCTACACCTTC	CAISEFTGGVDGYTF
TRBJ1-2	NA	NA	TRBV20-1	TGCAGTGCTAGAGTATCCCAACGTAGGGGGTCCAACTATGGCTACACCTTC	CSARVSQRRGSNYGYTF
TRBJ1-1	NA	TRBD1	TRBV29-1	TGCAGCGTTCAGAGCCTACAAGCTGGACAGGGGAACACTGAAGCTTTCTTT	CSVQSLQAGQGNTEAFF
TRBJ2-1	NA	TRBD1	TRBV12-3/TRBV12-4	TGTGCCAGCAGTCGAGGGACAGTTGAGCAGTTCTTC	CASSRGTVEQFF
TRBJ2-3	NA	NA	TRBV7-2	TGTGCCAGCAGCTTAAAGTCTTCCGCGGGGCATACGCAGTATTTT	CASSLKSSAGHTQYF
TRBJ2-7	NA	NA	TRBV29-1	TGCAGCGTTGGGCAGCCCTACGAGCAGTACTTC	CSVGQPYEQYF